This T cell receptor beta chain was sequenced during a study of blood T cell repertoires in COVID-19. Trimming removed 3 bases from V and 3 bases from J; junction bases left unmatched: 6. The CDR3 sequence is 16 residues long. Germline V gene lookup returns CDR1 LNHDA and CDR2 SQIVND (reference sequence). Repertoires were generated with immunoSEQ multiplex PCR, while TCRdb's copy carries only in-frame clones and drops some. The sample lists some 150,000 clones, roughly 90% seen once, with about 4.2% in the top ten. This TCR was recovered from an older woman with active or convalescent COVID-19. J is TRBJ2-2 and V is TRBV19; the match to TRBD2 covers 8 bases. The sequenced sample consisted of peripheral blood. This chain's CDR3 is CASSIARGGDTGELFF. The CDR3 DNA reads as TGTGCCAGTAGTATCGCACGGGGGGGCGACACCGGGGAGCTGTTTTTT.